A single sample gave rise to the 12 T cell receptor beta chains below, sequenced in a study of blood T cell repertoires in COVID-19. The repertoire was sequenced with immunoSEQ multiplex PCR; TCRdb's copy has only in-frame clones and lacks some. The sample holds more than 200,000 clones, 70% to 90% seen once. The sequenced sample consisted of peripheral blood. Every receptor here comes from a man between 25 and 39 years old with active or convalescent COVID-19.

This clone came up once. CDR3: CAISDGTGGPGELFF. The CDR3 nucleotides read TGTGCCATCAGTGACGGGACAGGGGGCCCCGGGGAGCTGTTTTTT. The chain joins TRBV10-3 to TRBJ2-2; 12 bases line up with TRBD1. The CDR3 sequence is 15 residues long. With V trimmed by 3 bases and J by 6 bases, 2 bases remained unmatched. Germline CDR1 is ENHRY and CDR2 is SYGVKD.

The rearrangement joins TRBV18 to TRBJ1-4; a possible D gene is TRBD1 (6 bases). The germline V gene has CDR1 KGHSH and CDR2 LQKENI. This CDR3 is built from 14 residues. Trimming cost V 3 bases and J 5 bases, with 10 bases left between them. As DNA, the CDR3 is TGTGCCAGCTCACCTTCAGGGGACAATGAAAAACTGTTTTTT. It specifies CASSPSGDNEKLFF. Filled out from reference TRBV18 and TRBJ1-4, the complete variable domain reads NAGVMQNPRHLVRRRGQEARLRCSPMKGHSHVYWYRQLPEEGLKFMVYLQKENIIDESGMPKERFSAEFPKEGPSILRIQQVVRGDSAAYFCASSPSGDNEKLFFGSGTQLSVL.

There are a few counts of this clone. The chain employs TRBV19 and TRBJ1-5, with a tentative D call TRBD1 (5 bases). The CDR3 is 15 residues long. V was clipped by 1 base and J by 6 bases, with 13 bases between them. In germline, CDR1 is LNHDA, CDR2 SQIVND (reference sequence). The CDR3 bases are TGTGCCAGTAGTATAGTGCAGGGTTCGGGTCAGCCCCAGCATTTT. As protein: CASSIVQGSGQPQHF.

This clone was counted a few times. This chain links TRBV3-1 (or the pseudogene TRBV3-2) with TRBJ1-1; tentatively, D is TRBD1 (5 bases). Germline V gives CDR1 LGHDT, CDR2 YNNKEL (reference sequence). The length of the CDR3 is 14 residues. The germline V and J ends were trimmed by 7 bases and 7 bases, with 19 bases remaining between them. The CDR3 spells CASTFDPGTNEAFF. The CDR3 DNA reads as TGTGCCAGCACCTTTGATCCCGGGACTAATGAAGCTTTCTTT.

J is TRBJ1-2 and V is TRBV27; D is possibly TRBD1 (5 bases). Germline-derived CDR1 and CDR2 are MNHEY and SMNVEV (reference sequence). The CDR3 is 16 amino acids. V dropped 5 bases and J dropped 8 bases, with 24 bases sitting between them. CDR3 sequence: CASSPSKVDKHVGYTF. In DNA form, the CDR3 reads TGTGCCAGCAGTCCCTCTAAGGTGGACAAGCACGTAGGCTACACCTTC.

This clone was seen more than once but under ten times. This chain links TRBV28 with TRBJ1-3; 7 bases are shared with TRBD1. In germline, CDR1 is MDHEN, CDR2 SYDVKM. The CDR3 is 16 residues long. The ends lost 2 bases at V and 0 bases at J; junction bases unmatched: 4. The CDR3 loop is CASSLGGTASGNTIYF. In DNA form, the CDR3 reads TGTGCCAGCAGTTTAGGTGGGACAGCCTCTGGAAACACCATATATTTT.

The V and J genes are TRBV6-2 or TRBV6-3 and TRBJ2-7, with TRBD1 matching 8 bases. The CDR3 contains 18 residues. Germline assignment: CDR1 MNHEY and CDR2 SVGEGT. Germline trimming cut 0 bases from V and 5 bases from J; bases unmatched to any gene: 15. The chain's CDR3 is CASSYSRLRTGIVNEQYF. In nucleotides, the CDR3 is TGTGCCAGCAGTTACTCGCGCCTGCGGACAGGGATAGTCAACGAGCAGTACTTC.

V usage is TRBV5-6 and J usage is TRBJ2-1; 11 bases match TRBD2. The V and J ends lost 2 bases and 3 bases, in that order; junction bases with no gene match: 4. Looked up from germline, CDR1 is SGHDT and CDR2 is YYEEEE. The CDR3 extends over 16 amino acids. CDR3 in DNA: TGTGCCAGCAGCTTTGAGCTAGCGGGGGGCTACAATGAGCAGTTCTTC. It encodes CASSFELAGGYNEQFF.

This clone was picked up a small number of times. CDR3 loop: CATGETSGVDTQYF. The CDR3 nucleotides read TGTGCCACCGGTGAGACTAGCGGGGTGGATACGCAGTATTTT. The chain uses TRBV27 and TRBJ2-3; 11 nucleotides line up with TRBD2. Germline CDR1 is MNHEY and CDR2 is SMNVEV (reference sequence). After removal of 10 bases from V and 6 bases from J, the junction contained 9 bases not matched to a gene. CDR3 length: 14 residues.

The J gene is TRBJ2-2, the V gene TRBV19, with D unresolved. The V and J ends lost 4 bases and 7 bases respectively, with 19 bases between them. Germline V gene sequence: CDR1 LNHDA, CDR2 SQIVND (reference sequence). The CDR3 is made up of 16 amino acids. The CDR3 DNA follows: TGTGCCAGTAGTACCGCCGGTTTTGTTCGGGTCGGGGAGCTGTTTTTT. This sequence encodes CASSTAGFVRVGELFF.

This rearrangement joins TRBV11-2 to TRBJ2-1, with TRBD2 identical over 8 bases. The trim removed 6 bases at V and 9 bases at J, leaving 13 bases unmatched. The germline gives CDR1 SGHAT, CDR2 FQNNGV. This CDR3 has 15 residues. CDR3: CASSWSRGGLIEQFF. The CDR3 coding sequence is TGTGCCAGCAGTTGGAGCCGGGGGGGCCTGATTGAGCAGTTCTTC.

The table lists this clone with a count of one. The genes are TRBV14 and TRBJ2-1, with TRBD2 as a possible D gene (5 bases). Germline assignment: CDR1 SGHDN and CDR2 FVKESK. The CDR3 runs 12 residues. V lost 3 bases and J lost 8, with 8 bases in between. The CDR3 here is CASSQGSYEQFF. CDR3 coding DNA: TGTGCCAGCAGCCAGGGGAGCTATGAGCAGTTCTTC.